Sequencing of this TCR beta chain was carried out in a study of T cells in Graves' hyperthyroidism and ophthalmopathy. Exclusion of a patient resulted from uncontrolled infection, other autoimmune disease, pregnancy or lactation. The study, taken as a whole, reports: Researchers found most expanded thyroid clonotypes above 0.001 in blood as well.

Regarding this clonotype: Its antigen is currently unknown.

V dropped 1 base and J dropped 4; count of bases not matched to a gene: 11. The CDR3 is 20 amino acids. The germline V gene has CDR1 SNHLY and CDR2 FYNNEI. Amplification yielded TCR beta CDR3 regions, with RNA transcripts as the source. With the HTBI primer set, the TCR CDR3 went through a first round of RT-PCR. TCRdb re-called the multiplex PCR reads with MiXCR, one entry per CDR3 protein. The repertoire has approximately 610,000 distinct CDR3 sequences, roughly 14% of them found once; the top ten carry 4.3%. Sequencing used blood. This clonotype originated in a woman in her forties with Graves' ophthalmopathy. This chain connects TRBV2 to TRBJ2-2; 14 bases are a match to TRBD2. CDR3 in amino acids: CASSEVGLGGTSGSTGELFF. The CDR3 DNA is TGTGCCAGCAGTGAAGTCGGCCTAGGGGGGACTAGCGGGAGCACCGGGGAGCTGTTTTTT.